Reported below is one T cell receptor (beta chain). What this receptor recognizes is not known. No quality values exist for individual bases; no much larger clone is one base distant. These data come from a study of OX40 agonist ivuxolimab in advanced cancers. Notes on the research overall: Ivuxolimab was an agonistic, fully human IgG2 monoclonal antibody directed against OX40 (CD134), a costimulatory receptor. Intravenous ivuxolimab was administered to patients every 2 weeks at six dose levels: 0.01, 0.1, 0.3, 1.5, 3 and 10 mg/kg. Among the roughly 52 dose-escalation patients, around 20 had hepatocellular carcinoma, approximately 15 melanoma, 9 renal cell carcinoma and 9 head and neck cancer. In the dose-escalation cohort, approximately 83% of patients were male, and the mean age was roughly 60 years with a range of roughly 23 to 79. Patients were allowed to have had prior anti-PD-1, anti-PD-L1 or anti-CTLA-4 therapy, and 40% to 45% of the dose-escalation patients had been treated with checkpoint inhibitors. Partial responses occurred in three dose-escalation patients: two with cutaneous melanoma and one with hepatocellular carcinoma. The purpose of peripheral TCRbeta sequencing was to test whether ivuxolimab changed TCR sequence diversity and led to clonal T-cell expansion. The paper covers the monotherapy dose-escalation part of the phase I ivuxolimab trial, which included N = 52 patients. The paper's findings and limits, for the study overall: After ivuxolimab, CD8+ T cells had more expanded clones than CD4+ T cells on average. Low levels of normalized T-cell clonal expansion were also shown by some nonresponding patients. In partial responders in the 0.1-3.0 mg/kg groups, normalized peripheral clonal expansion was found to be among the lowest, especially among CD8+ T cells. Antigen specificity was not determined for the clonally expanded peripheral T cells. At doses of 0.1 to 3.0 mg/kg, clonal expansion of both CD4+ and CD8+ blood T cells was observed from baseline to week 6.

The trial excluded patients who had a history of autoimmune disease or were on systemic immunosuppression. Peripheral blood for TCR sequencing was drawn from every dose cohort at baseline, at cycle 4 day 1 and at cycle 7 day 1. Samples were obtained from an open-label, multicenter, first-in-human phase I dose-escalation trial of ivuxolimab. Adults with locally advanced or metastatic head and neck squamous cell, hepatocellular, melanoma or renal cell carcinoma were enrolled in the trial. Before TCR sequencing, CD4+ T cells and CD8+ T cells from peripheral blood were sorted into separate populations. To sequence the TCRbeta CDR3 region, genomic DNA was isolated from the sorted cells. TCRbeta CDR3 regions were sequenced using the immunoSEQ Assay. TCRdb took over this immuneACCESS table, retaining in-frame rearrangements with V and J assigned. Such tables are incomplete; in checked studies, under half of the missing clones stem from an unresolved V gene, and the remainder is unexplained. In this sample the table shows approximately 70,000 clones, less than 90% of which occur a single time. Around 0.97% of the sample lies in the top ten.

From cysteine to phenylalanine, the CDR3 is 14 amino acids long. Only CDR3 DNA remains: 42 bases, in frame from the first base. The germline V and J ends show losses of 5 bases and 5 bases respectively, and no gene match explains 8 bases of the junction. As encoded in the germline V gene, CDR1 is SGHTA while CDR2 is FQGTGA. The TCR comes from an adult with an advanced solid tumor such as melanoma, head and neck, liver or kidney cancer. This sequence uses TRBV7-3 and TRBJ2-5, with 7 bases matching TRBD1. The source material was CD4+ or CD8+ T cells sorted from blood, sampled in a trial of the OX40 agonist ivuxolimab. The nucleotides are TGTGCCAGCAGCGCCCGACAGGGTGGTGAGACCCAGTACTTC. This yields the protein CASSARQGGETQYF.